A selection of T cell receptor beta chains follows, all from one sample in a study of response to subunit inactivated influenza vaccine. One entry per CDR3 protein results from TCRdb running MiXCR on the RT-PCR reads. The sample lists hundreds of thousands of distinct CDR3 sequences; 15% to 18% were seen once. Sequencing used PBMCs from blood, obtained 12 days after vaccination. The receptors were sampled from a man in his fifties who received an inactivated influenza vaccine. CDR3s include the opening cysteine and the closing phenylalanine or tryptophan. A D gene is named only where the DNA matches it firmly. Size is omitted from some rows. Given values are once, few, many or a class for expanded clones.

J: TRBJ2-2; D: NA; size: few; V: TRBV20-1; CDR3: CSAREGGSAGELFF; DNA: TGCAGTGCTAGAGAGGGGGGTTCGGCCGGGGAGCTGTTTTTT
J: TRBJ2-1; D: TRBD2; size: NA; V: TRBV6-5; CDR3: CASSSYSGIGYNEQFF; DNA: TGTGCCAGCAGTTCCTATAGCGGGATTGGCTACAATGAGCAGTTCTTC
J: TRBJ2-6; D: NA; size: many; V: TRBV12-3/TRBV12-4; CDR3: CASSYVLSGANVLTF; DNA: TGTGCCAGCAGCTATGTCCTGTCTGGGGCCAACGTCCTGACTTTC
J: TRBJ2-3; D: TRBD2; size: few; V: TRBV5-1; CDR3: CATSSGAEADTQYF; DNA: TGCGCCACCTCTAGCGGGGCAGAGGCAGATACGCAGTATTTT
J: TRBJ2-4; D: TRBD2; size: NA; V: TRBV20-1; CDR3: CSAREARTSGRAAKNIQYF; DNA: TGCAGTGCTAGAGAAGCAAGGACTAGCGGGAGGGCAGCCAAAAACATTCAGTACTTC
J: TRBJ1-6; D: NA; size: NA; V: TRBV9; CDR3: CASSVSPGQGNSPLHF; DNA: TGTGCCAGCAGCGTATCCCCAGGGCAGGGGAATTCACCCCTCCACTTT
J: TRBJ2-5; D: TRBD1; size: NA; V: TRBV2; CDR3: CASSGDSGTGGSGGETQYF; DNA: TGTGCCAGCAGTGGGGACTCCGGGACAGGGGGCTCAGGAGGAGAGACCCAGTACTTC
J: TRBJ2-7; D: NA; size: NA; V: TRBV4-2; CDR3: CASSQETRHEQYF; DNA: TGTGCCAGCAGCCAAGAGACTAGACACGAGCAGTACTTC
J: TRBJ2-7; D: NA; size: NA; V: TRBV6-2/TRBV6-3; CDR3: CASTRLGRIHEQYF; DNA: TGTGCCAGCACCCGACTTGGGAGAATTCACGAGCAGTACTTC
J: TRBJ2-7; D: NA; size: NA; V: TRBV7-2; CDR3: CASSPRERIEQYF; DNA: TGTGCCAGCAGCCCTCGGGAGCGTATAGAGCAGTACTTC
J: TRBJ2-7; D: NA; size: few; V: TRBV27; CDR3: CASSTILGSSYEQYF; DNA: TGTGCCAGCAGTACCATCCTGGGGAGCTCCTACGAGCAGTACTTC
J: TRBJ2-2; D: NA; size: NA; V: TRBV20-1; CDR3: CSAPNGATGELFF; DNA: TGCAGTGCCCCCAACGGGGCCACCGGGGAGCTGTTTTTT
J: TRBJ1-2; D: NA; size: many; V: TRBV6-5; CDR3: CASSYRLTDLNYGYTF; DNA: TGTGCCAGCAGTTACAGACTGACCGACTTAAACTATGGCTACACCTTC
J: TRBJ2-7; D: NA; size: few; V: TRBV4-1; CDR3: CASSRAYSYEQYF; DNA: TGCGCCAGCAGCCGAGCCTACTCCTACGAGCAGTACTTC